Presented here are 20 T cell receptor beta chains from one specimen sequenced in a study of neurological immune-mediated disorders. TCRdb re-called the 5' RACE reads through MiXCR, storing one row per CDR3 protein. Seen here are tens of thousands of distinct CDR3 sequences, about 5.2% observed once, and the top ten hold less than 2.5%. The sample consisted of PBMCs. These receptors were obtained from a woman in her 30s with multiple sclerosis.

This clonotype was found a few times. The J gene is TRBJ2-5, the V gene TRBV27; 8 bases line up with TRBD2. The CDR3 covers 15 residues. V gave up 0 bases and J gave up 5 bases; unmatched junction bases: 5. Germline assignment: CDR1 MNHEY and CDR2 SMNVEV (reference sequence). CDR3 sequence (DNA): TGTGCCAGCAGTTTATCGTCGGGGACTAGGGAGACCCAGTACTTC. This translates into CASSLSSGTRETQYF.

This clonotype has at least ten counts. The chain has TRBV20-1 and TRBJ1-4, with 7 bases identical to TRBD1. Trimming took 0 bases from V and 10 from J; bases not matched to a gene: 14. CDR1 is DFQATT and CDR2 is SNEGSKA in the germline V gene (reference sequence). This CDR3 comprises 16 residues. The CDR3 nucleotides are TGCAGTGCTAGAGATCCGCTGACAGGGTCTTCAGGAAAACTGTTTTTT. Protein: CSARDPLTGSSGKLFF.

This clonotype appeared once. J is TRBJ2-6 and V is TRBV6-6, with 10 bases identical to TRBD2. The germline CDR1 and CDR2 sequences are MNHNY and SVGAGI (reference sequence). J lost 0 bases, V lost 8 bases, and 7 bases had no gene match. This CDR3 comprises 17 residues. In DNA, the CDR3 is TGTGCCAGCTTGAGCCTAGCGGGGGCCTCTGGGGCCAACGTCCTGACTTTC. Protein product: CASLSLAGASGANVLTF.

This clonotype occurred many times. The chain links TRBV19 to TRBJ2-3; 9 bases agree with TRBD1. Losses at the gene ends were 8 bases for V and 3 bases for J; bases not matched to a gene: 3. The CDR3 covers 13 residues. Germline V gene data show CDR1 as LNHDA and CDR2 as SQIVND (reference sequence). The CDR3 DNA reads TGTGCCAGTCGGGACAGGGAGACAGATACGCAGTATTTT. This translates into CASRDRETDTQYF.

This clonotype was seen at least ten times. This chain joins TRBV5-1 and TRBJ2-3; D is uncertain. Trimming shortened V by 1 base and J by 2 bases, and 11 bases separated the two germline ends. Germline V gene sequence: CDR1 SGHRS, CDR2 YFSETQ. The CDR3 extends over 15 amino acids. The CDR3 reads CASSLSTETTDTQYF. The CDR3 DNA is TGCGCCAGCAGCTTGTCAACCGAGACCACAGATACGCAGTATTTT.

This clonotype was observed at least ten times. The rearrangement joins TRBV24-1 to TRBJ2-3, with 8 bases aligning to TRBD2. CDR1 and CDR2 (germline): KGHDR, SFDVKD. The CDR3 has 13 residues. With V trimmed by 7 bases and J by 1 base, 0 bases remained unmatched. Written as DNA, the CDR3 is TGTGCCACCAGACTAGCGGGCACAGATACGCAGTATTTT. Its translation is CATRLAGTDTQYF.

This clonotype was detected many times. This chain links TRBV27 with TRBJ2-3; TRBD2 matches at 10 bases. With V trimmed by 8 bases and J by 5 bases, 16 bases remained unmatched. CDR1 and CDR2 (germline): MNHEY, SMNVEV (reference sequence). The CDR3 sequence is 17 residues long. CDR3: CASRPLTSGVGGDTQYF. CDR3 DNA: TGTGCCAGCCGCCCCCTCACTAGCGGGGTTGGAGGAGATACGCAGTATTTT.

This clonotype was counted at least ten times. V gene TRBV20-1 combines with J gene TRBJ2-1, with D tentatively TRBD1 or TRBD2 (5 bases each). V shed 5 bases and J shed 5 bases, with 13 bases lying between them. Per the germline V gene, CDR1 is DFQATT and CDR2 is SNEGSKA (reference sequence). This CDR3 has 13 amino acids. The CDR3 sequence: CSAGGRVNNEQFF. CDR3 nucleotide sequence: TGCAGTGCTGGGGGACGAGTTAACAATGAGCAGTTCTTC.

This clonotype occurred many times. This chain uses TRBV5-1 with TRBJ2-5, with D perhaps matching TRBD1 (5 bases). The CDR3 has 16 amino acids. The V end lost 0 bases, the J end lost 2 bases, and 14 bases lay between the germline ends. The germline V gene encodes CDR1 SGHRS and CDR2 YFSETQ. DNA of the CDR3: TGCGCCAGCAGCTTGGACCCGACAGATGCACAAGAGACCCAGTACTTC. Translating it yields CASSLDPTDAQETQYF.

This clonotype came up many times. The chain is built from TRBV12-3 or TRBV12-4 and TRBJ2-5, with 10 bases matching TRBD1. The CDR3 is made up of 15 amino acids. V lost 3 bases to trimming and J lost 4 bases; unmatched junction nucleotides: 5. The CDR3 DNA reads as TGTGCCAGCAGTTTCTGGACAGGGGGTGGAGAGACCCAGTACTTC. The encoded protein is CASSFWTGGGETQYF.

The CDR3 DNA reads TGCAGCGTTGGAAGGGGGGCAGATACGCAGTATTTT. It translates to CSVGRGADTQYF. The chain uses TRBV29-1 and TRBJ2-3; either TRBD1 or TRBD2 may fit D (6 bases each). Germline values: CDR1 SQVTM, CDR2 ANQGSEA. V gave up 4 bases and J gave up 4 bases, with 9 bases separating them. This CDR3 has 12 residues.

The chain is built from TRBV12-3 or TRBV12-4 and TRBJ1-5; no reliable D call. V shed 8 bases and J shed 9 bases, with 26 bases lying between them. The CDR3 is 16 amino acids. This chain's CDR3 is CASSRSLPDRYGPQHF. The CDR3 DNA sequence: TGTGCCAGCTCCCGCAGTTTACCCGACCGTTACGGGCCCCAGCATTTT.

This clonotype appeared many times. This chain links TRBV20-1 with TRBJ1-2; a possible D gene is TRBD1 (5 bases). Germline CDR1 is DFQATT and CDR2 is SNEGSKA (reference sequence). V was clipped by 3 bases and J by 4 bases, with 12 bases between them. CDR3 length: 13 residues. CDR3 sequence reads: CSARVPGTYGYTF. The CDR3 nucleotides read TGCAGTGCTAGGGTTCCCGGGACCTATGGCTACACCTTC.

This clonotype came up a few times. The chain is built from TRBV20-1 and TRBJ1-6; tentative D call: TRBD1 (6 bases). The CDR3 spans 15 residues. With 4 bases removed from V and 7 bases from J, the gap between germline ends came to 17 bases. Germline V lookup: CDR1 DFQATT, CDR2 SNEGSKA (reference sequence). In nucleotides, the CDR3 is TGCAGTGCTATCTCTTGGGGGGCCGGGAATTCACCCCTCCACTTT. It translates to CSAISWGAGNSPLHF.

This clonotype has at least ten counts. The chain is built from TRBV7-2 and TRBJ2-5; 13 nucleotides align to TRBD2. The CDR3 extends over 16 amino acids. Germline loops: CDR1 SGHTA, CDR2 FQGNSA. V was clipped by 5 bases and J by 4 bases; unmatched bases: 7. The DNA for the CDR3 is TGTGCCAGCAGCACCTGGACTAGCGGGAGAGGAGAGACCCAGTACTTC. This translates into CASSTWTSGRGETQYF.

This clonotype appeared many times. The rearrangement uses TRBV10-3 and TRBJ2-3; 9 bases line up with TRBD2. The V gene end was trimmed by 0 bases and the J gene end by 4 bases; junction bases not matched to a gene: 8. The CDR3 loop spans 17 amino acids. Looked up from germline, CDR1 is ENHRY and CDR2 is SYGVKD. In nucleotides, the CDR3 is TGTGCCATCAGTGAGTCATCGCGGGGGGGCATTTCAGATACGCAGTATTTT. Protein sequence: CAISESSRGGISDTQYF.

This clonotype was detected ten times or more. The chain links TRBV7-9 to TRBJ1-2; TRBD1 aligns across 7 bases. V shed 1 base and J 1 base; nucleotides not matched to a gene: 0. The CDR3 has 14 amino acids. Germline V lookup: CDR1 SEHNR, CDR2 FQNEAQ (reference sequence). CDR3 region: CASSLGQGNYGYTF. CDR3 bases: TGTGCCAGCAGCTTAGGACAGGGTAACTATGGCTACACCTTC.

This clonotype was counted between two and nine times. The chain joins TRBV28 to TRBJ1-5; 8 bases are a match to TRBD1. The CDR3 covers 16 residues. The germline V gene has CDR1 MDHEN and CDR2 SYDVKM. Trimming at V came to 6 bases and at J to 5 bases, leaving 12 bases not matched to a gene. Written as DNA, the CDR3 is TGTGCCAGCAGCTCCAGTGGACAGGGTCTACATCAGCCCCAGCATTTT. Translating it yields CASSSSGQGLHQPQHF.

This clonotype was seen many times. This chain connects TRBV5-6 to TRBJ2-5; a possible D gene is TRBD2 (6 bases). Trimming removed 4 bases at V and 2 bases at J, with 18 bases between. Germline lookup yields CDR1 SGHDT and CDR2 YYEEEE. The CDR3 totals 16 residues. CDR3: CASSPEGMSRQETQYF. The CDR3 DNA reads as TGTGCCAGCAGCCCGGAGGGGATGTCGCGGCAAGAGACCCAGTACTTC.

This clonotype has at least ten counts. The chain combines TRBV9 with TRBJ2-3, with D uncertain. Germline loops: CDR1 SGDLS, CDR2 YYNGEE. The V gene lost 0 bases and the J gene lost 2 bases, with 13 bases spanning the gap. The CDR3 length is 16 residues. The CDR3 DNA reads TGTGCCAGCAGCGTAGGGTTGAGTTGGGACACAGATACGCAGTATTTT. Protein sequence: CASSVGLSWDTDTQYF.